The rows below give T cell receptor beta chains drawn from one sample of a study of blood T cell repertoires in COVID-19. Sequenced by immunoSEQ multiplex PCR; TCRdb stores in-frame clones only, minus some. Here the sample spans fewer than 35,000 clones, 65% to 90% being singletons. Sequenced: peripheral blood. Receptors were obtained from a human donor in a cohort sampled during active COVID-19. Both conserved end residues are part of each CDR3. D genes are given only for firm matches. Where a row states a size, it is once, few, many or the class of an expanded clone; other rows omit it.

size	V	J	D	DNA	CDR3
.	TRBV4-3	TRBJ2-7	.	TGCGCCAGCAGCCAAGATATCCTAGAGCCCTACGAGCAGTACTTC	CASSQDILEPYEQYF
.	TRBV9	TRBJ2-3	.	TGTGCCAGCAGCGTAGAGGGGGTCCGCACAGATACGCAGTATTTT	CASSVEGVRTDTQYF
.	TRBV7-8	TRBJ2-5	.	TGTGCCAGCAGCCTCTACAGGGTAGAAGAGACCCAGTACTTC	CASSLYRVEETQYF
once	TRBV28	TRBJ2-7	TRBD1	TGTGCCAGCAGTAGAACCGACAGGGGCGAGCAGTACTTC	CASSRTDRGEQYF
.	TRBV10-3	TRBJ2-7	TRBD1	TGTGCCATCAGACAGACAGGGCAACACTACGAGCAGTACTTC	CAIRQTGQHYEQYF
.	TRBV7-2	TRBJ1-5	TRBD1	TGTGCCAGCAGCCCCAGGGGGAGGAGGGTGGATCAGCCCCAGCATTTT	CASSPRGRRVDQPQHF
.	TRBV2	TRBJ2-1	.	TGTGCCAGCAGTGATGTGCAGGGGCGCAGGGATGAGCAGTTCTTC	CASSDVQGRRDEQFF
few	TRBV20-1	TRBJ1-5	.	TGCAGTGCTAGAGGCAGCGGGCCCCAGCATTTT	CSARGSGPQHF
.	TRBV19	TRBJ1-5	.	TGTGCCAGTAGCCCCCGGGGAGGGTTTCAGCCCCAGCATTTT	CASSPRGGFQPQHF
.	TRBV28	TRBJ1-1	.	TGTGCCAGCACCGCATCCCCCCCAGCGGAAGCTTTCTTT	CASTASPPAEAFF
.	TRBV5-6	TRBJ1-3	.	TGTGCCAGCAGCTTCTGGACTGGGAACTCTGGAAACACCATATATTTT	CASSFWTGNSGNTIYF
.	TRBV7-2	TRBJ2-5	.	TGTGCCAGCAGCCCCCCCGGGTCGATCCATGGAGAGACCCAGTACTTC	CASSPPGSIHGETQYF
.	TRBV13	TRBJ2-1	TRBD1	TGTGCCAGCAGCCTAGGGACAGGGGGCGATCTGGATGAGCAGTTCTTC	CASSLGTGGDLDEQFF
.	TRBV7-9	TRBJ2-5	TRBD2	TGTGCCAGCAGCTCGTCCTTTGAGCGGGGGGGCGGAGAGACCCAGTACTTC	CASSSSFERGGGETQYF
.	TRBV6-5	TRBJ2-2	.	TGTGCCAGCTCGAGGGGGTACACCGGGGAGCTGTTTTTT	CASSRGYTGELFF
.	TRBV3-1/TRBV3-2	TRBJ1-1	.	TGTGCCAGCAGCCAAGTCCAGATTAACACTGAAGCTTTCTTT	CASSQVQINTEAFF
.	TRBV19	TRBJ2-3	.	TGTGCCAGTACCAAGGGGGACCACACAGATACGCAGTATTTT	CASTKGDHTDTQYF
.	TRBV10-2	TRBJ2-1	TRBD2	TGCGCCAGCACCCCCGGGGGGGCCTACAATGAGCAGTTCTTC	CASTPGGAYNEQFF
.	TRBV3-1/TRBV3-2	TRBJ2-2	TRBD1	TGTGCCAGCAGTCAGCCCCTCGGGACAGGGTCGACCGGGGAGCTGTTTTTT	CASSQPLGTGSTGELFF
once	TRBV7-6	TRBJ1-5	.	TGTGCCAGCAGCCGGACTGTAAATCAGCCCCAGCATTTT	CASSRTVNQPQHF
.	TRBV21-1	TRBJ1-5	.	TGTGCCAGCAGCAAAGAGGAGACAGACAATCAGCCCCAGCATTTT	CASSKEETDNQPQHF
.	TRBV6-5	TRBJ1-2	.	TGTGCCAGCGTAATGGTTCACCTTATGGCTGGCTACACCTTC	CASVMVHLMAGYTF
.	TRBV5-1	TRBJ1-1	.	TGCGCCAGCCGCAGGGAGGTGAACACTGAAGCTTTCTTT	CASRREVNTEAFF
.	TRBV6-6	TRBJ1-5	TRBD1	TGTGCCAGCAGCGGACAGGCCTATCAGCCCCAGCATTTT	CASSGQAYQPQHF
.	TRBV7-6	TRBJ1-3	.	TGTGCCAGCAGCTTGGCAGGGGCCGCGAACTCTGGAAACACCATATATTTT	CASSLAGAANSGNTIYF
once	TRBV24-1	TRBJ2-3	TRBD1	TGTGCCACCAGTGATTTAACAGGGGCTAGCACAGATACGCAGTATTTT	CATSDLTGASTDTQYF